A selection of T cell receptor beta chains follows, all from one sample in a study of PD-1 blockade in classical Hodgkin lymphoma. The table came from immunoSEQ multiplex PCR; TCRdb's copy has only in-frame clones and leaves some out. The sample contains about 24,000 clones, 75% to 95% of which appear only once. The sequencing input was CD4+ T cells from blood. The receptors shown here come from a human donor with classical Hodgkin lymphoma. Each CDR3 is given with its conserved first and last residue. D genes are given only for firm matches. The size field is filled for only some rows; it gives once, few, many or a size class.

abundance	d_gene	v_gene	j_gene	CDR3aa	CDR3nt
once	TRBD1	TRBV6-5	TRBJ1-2	CATLKPRGQDYGYTF	TGTGCCACCTTAAAACCCAGGGGGCAAGACTATGGCTACACCTTC
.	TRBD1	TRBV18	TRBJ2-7	CASSPGQGEGYEQYF	TGTGCCAGCTCACCGGGACAGGGTGAAGGTTACGAGCAGTACTTC
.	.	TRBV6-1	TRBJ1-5	CANSEQAHSNQPQHF	TGTGCCAACAGTGAACAAGCACATAGCAATCAGCCCCAGCATTTT
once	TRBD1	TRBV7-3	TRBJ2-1	CASSPNTGGKINEQFF	TGTGCCAGCAGCCCTAATACAGGGGGCAAAATCAATGAGCAGTTCTTC
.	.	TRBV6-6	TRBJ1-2	CASSYPGGANYGYTF	TGTGCCAGCAGTTACCCCGGGGGGGCGAACTATGGCTACACCTTC
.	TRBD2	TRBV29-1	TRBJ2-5	CSVGGSGQETQYF	TGCAGCGTCGGGGGGTCCGGACAAGAGACCCAGTACTTC
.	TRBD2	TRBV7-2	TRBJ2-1	CASSRSGGGYNEQFF	TGTGCCAGCAGCCGTAGCGGGGGGGGTTACAATGAGCAGTTCTTC
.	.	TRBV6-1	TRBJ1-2	CASSELAGALDYGYTF	TGTGCCAGCAGTGAATTGGCGGGGGCCCTTGACTATGGCTACACCTTC
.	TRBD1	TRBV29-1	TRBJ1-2	CSVIRDRAGGYTF	TGCAGCGTGATACGGGACAGGGCAGGCGGCTACACCTTC
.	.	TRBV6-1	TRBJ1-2	CASSERAEAYGYTF	TGTGCCAGCAGTGAAAGGGCAGAAGCCTATGGCTACACCTTC
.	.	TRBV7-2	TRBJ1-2	CASSPEKLYGYTF	TGTGCCAGCAGCCCCGAGAAGCTCTATGGCTACACCTTC
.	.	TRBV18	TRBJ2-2	CASSPGGRLITGELFF	TGTGCCAGCTCACCGGGGGGCCGATTGATCACCGGGGAGCTGTTTTTT
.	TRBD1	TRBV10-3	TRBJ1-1	CAIKGQALTEAFF	TGTGCCATCAAAGGACAGGCCCTCACTGAAGCTTTCTTT
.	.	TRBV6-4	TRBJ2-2	CASSPQEHRGAVF	TGTGCCAGCAGTCCACAAGAACACCGGGGAGCTGTTTTT
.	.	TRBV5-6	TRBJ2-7	CASSLYGLSSYEQYF	TGTGCCAGCAGCCTCTACGGACTGAGCTCCTACGAGCAGTACTTC
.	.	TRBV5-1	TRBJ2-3	CASSPEEGRADTQYF	TGCGCCAGCAGCCCGGAAGAGGGAAGGGCAGATACGCAGTATTTT
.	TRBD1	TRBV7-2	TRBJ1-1	CASSSALRTGFAFF	TGTGCCAGCAGCTCGGCGCTGAGGACAGGGTTTGCTTTCTTT
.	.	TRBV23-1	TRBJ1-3	CASSPREGGLGRNTIYF	TGCGCCAGCAGTCCCCGGGAGGGGGGGTTAGGTCGAAACACCATATATTTT
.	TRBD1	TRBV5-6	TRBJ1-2	CASGAYVRGGYGYTF	TGTGCCAGCGGGGCCTACGTGAGAGGGGGCTACGGCTACACCTTC
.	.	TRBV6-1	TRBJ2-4	CASGGGPDIQYF	TGTGCCAGCGGAGGGGGGCCTGACATTCAGTACTTC
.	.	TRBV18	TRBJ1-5	CASSPQGTNQPQHF	TGTGCCAGCTCACCACAGGGTACCAATCAGCCCCAGCATTTT
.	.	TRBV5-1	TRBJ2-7	CASSLESGSYEQYF	TGCGCCAGCAGCTTGGAGTCGGGCTCCTACGAGCAGTACTTC
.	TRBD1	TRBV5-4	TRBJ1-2	CASSLDRGRSYGYTF	TGTGCCAGCAGCCTTGACAGGGGGCGTAGCTATGGCTACACCTTC
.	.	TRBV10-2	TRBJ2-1	CASRPDTYNEQFF	TGCGCCAGCAGACCCGACACCTACAATGAGCAGTTCTTC
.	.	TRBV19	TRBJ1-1	CASSIDVTEAFF	TGTGCCAGTAGTATAGATGTGACTGAAGCTTTCTTT
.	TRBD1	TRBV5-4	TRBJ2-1	CASSLETGGYYNEQFF	TGTGCCAGCAGCTTGGAGACAGGGGGGTACTACAATGAGCAGTTCTTC
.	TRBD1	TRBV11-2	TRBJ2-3	CASSTLGGDRGRRNTQYF	TGTGCCAGCAGCACCTTAGGGGGGGACAGGGGGCGCAGGAATACGCAGTATTTT
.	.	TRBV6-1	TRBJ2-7	CASSGRLEGGEDF	TGTGCCAGCAGTGGCCGCCTGGAGGGTGGGGAGGACTTC
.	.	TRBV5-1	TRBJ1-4	CASSYDATNEKLFF	TGCGCCAGCAGTTACGATGCAACTAATGAAAAACTGTTTTTT
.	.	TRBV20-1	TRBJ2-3	CSARSTDTQYF	TGCAGTGCTAGGTCGACTGATACGCAGTATTTT